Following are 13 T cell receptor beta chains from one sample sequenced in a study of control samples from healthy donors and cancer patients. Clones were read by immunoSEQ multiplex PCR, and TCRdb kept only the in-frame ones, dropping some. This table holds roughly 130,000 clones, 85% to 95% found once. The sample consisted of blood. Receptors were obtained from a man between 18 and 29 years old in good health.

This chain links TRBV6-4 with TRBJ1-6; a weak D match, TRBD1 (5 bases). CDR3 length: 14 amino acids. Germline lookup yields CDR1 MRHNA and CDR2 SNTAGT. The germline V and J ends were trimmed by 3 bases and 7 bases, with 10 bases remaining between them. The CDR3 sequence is CASSDGHVNSPLHF. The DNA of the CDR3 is TGTGCCAGCAGTGATGGACATGTCAATTCACCCCTCCACTTT.

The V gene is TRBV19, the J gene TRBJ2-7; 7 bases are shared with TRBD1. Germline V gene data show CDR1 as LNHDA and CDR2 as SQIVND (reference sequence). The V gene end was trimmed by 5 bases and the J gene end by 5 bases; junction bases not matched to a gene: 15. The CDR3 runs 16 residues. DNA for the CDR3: TGTGCCAGTAGTGCCGGACAGGTCCAAGAGCCGGACGAGCAGTACTTC. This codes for CASSAGQVQEPDEQYF.

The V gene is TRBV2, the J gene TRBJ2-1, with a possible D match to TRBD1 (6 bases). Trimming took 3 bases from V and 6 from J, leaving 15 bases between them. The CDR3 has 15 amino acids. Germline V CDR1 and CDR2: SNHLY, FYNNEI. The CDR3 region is CASSETRGIGNEQFF. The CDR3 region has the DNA TGTGCCAGCAGTGAGACCAGGGGAATAGGCAATGAGCAGTTCTTC.

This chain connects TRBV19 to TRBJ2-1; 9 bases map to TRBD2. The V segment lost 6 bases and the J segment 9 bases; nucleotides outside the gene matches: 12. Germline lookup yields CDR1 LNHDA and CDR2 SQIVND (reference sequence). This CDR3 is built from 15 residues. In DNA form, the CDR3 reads TGTGCCAGTAGAAAGTCTAGCGGGGTTTATGGTGAGCAGTTCTTC. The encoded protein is CASRKSSGVYGEQFF.

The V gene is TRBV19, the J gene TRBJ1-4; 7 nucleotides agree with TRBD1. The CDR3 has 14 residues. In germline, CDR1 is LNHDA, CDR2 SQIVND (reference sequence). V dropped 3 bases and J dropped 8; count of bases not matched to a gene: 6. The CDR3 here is CASSIRTGGEKLFF. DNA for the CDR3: TGTGCCAGTAGTATTAGGACAGGTGGAGAAAAACTGTTTTTT.

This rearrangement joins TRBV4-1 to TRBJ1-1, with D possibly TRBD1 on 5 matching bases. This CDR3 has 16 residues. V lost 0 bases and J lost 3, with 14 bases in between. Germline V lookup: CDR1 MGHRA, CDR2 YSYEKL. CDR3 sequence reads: CASSQDKGGGYTEAFF. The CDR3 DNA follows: TGCGCCAGCAGCCAAGATAAGGGCGGGGGGTACACTGAAGCTTTCTTT.

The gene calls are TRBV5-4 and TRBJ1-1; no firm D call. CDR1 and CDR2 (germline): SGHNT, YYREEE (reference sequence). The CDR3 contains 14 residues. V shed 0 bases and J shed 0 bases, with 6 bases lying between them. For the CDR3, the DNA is TGTGCCAGCAGCTTGGAAGCCTTGAACACTGAAGCTTTCTTT. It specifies CASSLEALNTEAFF.

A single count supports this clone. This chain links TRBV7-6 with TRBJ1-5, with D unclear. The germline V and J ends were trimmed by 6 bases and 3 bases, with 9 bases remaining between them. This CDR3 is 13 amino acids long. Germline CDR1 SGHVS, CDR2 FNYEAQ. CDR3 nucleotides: TGTGCCAGCAGTCAGACCGTCAATCAGCCCCAGCATTTT. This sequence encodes CASSQTVNQPQHF.

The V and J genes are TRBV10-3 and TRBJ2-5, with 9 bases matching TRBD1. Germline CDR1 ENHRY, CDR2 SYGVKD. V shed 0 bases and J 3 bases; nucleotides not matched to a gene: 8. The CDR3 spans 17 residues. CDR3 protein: CAISESVIGTGKETQYF. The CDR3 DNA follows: TGTGCCATCAGTGAGTCGGTCATAGGGACAGGGAAAGAGACCCAGTACTTC.

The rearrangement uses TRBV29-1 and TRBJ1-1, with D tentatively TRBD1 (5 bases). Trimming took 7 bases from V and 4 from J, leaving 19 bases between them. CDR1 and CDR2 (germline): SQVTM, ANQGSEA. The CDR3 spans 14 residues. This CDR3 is CSGSGGDEGTEAFF. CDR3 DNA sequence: TGCAGCGGGTCCGGGGGGGACGAGGGCACTGAAGCTTTCTTT. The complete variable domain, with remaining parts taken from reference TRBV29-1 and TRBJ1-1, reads SAVISQKPSRDICQRGTSLTIQCQVDSQVTMMFWYRQQPGQSLTLIATANQGSEATYESGFVIDKFPISRPNLTFSTLTVSNMSPEDSSIYLCSGSGGDEGTEAFFGQGTRLTVV.

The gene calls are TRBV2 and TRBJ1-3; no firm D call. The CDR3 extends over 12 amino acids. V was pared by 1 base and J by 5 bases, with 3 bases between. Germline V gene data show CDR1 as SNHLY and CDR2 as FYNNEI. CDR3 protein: CASSEERNTIYF. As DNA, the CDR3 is TGTGCCAGCAGTGAAGAAAGAAACACCATATATTTT.

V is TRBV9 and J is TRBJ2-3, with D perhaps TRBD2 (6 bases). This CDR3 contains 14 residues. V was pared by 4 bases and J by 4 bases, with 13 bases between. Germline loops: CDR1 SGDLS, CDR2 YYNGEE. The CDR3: CASSQSGGPDTQYF. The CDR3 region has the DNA TGTGCCAGCAGCCAAAGTGGAGGGCCAGATACGCAGTATTTT.

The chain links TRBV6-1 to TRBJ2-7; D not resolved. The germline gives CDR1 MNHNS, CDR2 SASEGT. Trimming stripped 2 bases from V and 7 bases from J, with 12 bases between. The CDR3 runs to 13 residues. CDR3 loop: CASSETQVDEQYF. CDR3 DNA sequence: TGTGCCAGCAGTGAAACCCAGGTGGATGAGCAGTACTTC.